This T cell receptor (beta chain) was recovered during a study of T cells in Graves' hyperthyroidism and ophthalmopathy. From RNA transcripts, TCR beta CDR3 regions were amplified. A set of HTBI primers served as the primers for a first-round RT-PCR of the TCR CDR3. MiXCR was run by TCRdb on the multiplex PCR reads, yielding one entry per CDR3 protein. The table includes 300,000 to 400,000 distinct CDR3 sequences, approximately 17% detected once. The sample holds a few counts of this clonotype. As yet, its antigen is unknown. Study-wide points: Before onset, ophthalmopathy was predicted by the model a median roughly 6.8 months earlier.

This TCR came from a man aged 18-30 years with Graves' ophthalmopathy. The material sequenced was blood.

CDR3 region: CASSPRGGMNTEAFF. The DNA of the CDR3 is TGTGCCAGTAGCCCAAGGGGCGGGATGAACACTGAAGCTTTCTTT. The chain has TRBV19 and TRBJ1-1; maybe TRBD1 (5 bases). CDR3 size: 15 residues. Trimming removed 6 bases from V and 0 bases from J, with 14 bases in between. Germline values: CDR1 LNHDA, CDR2 SQIVND (reference sequence).